This TCR beta chain was captured by sequencing in a study of beta chain features in type 1 diabetes. Study-wide points: Type 1 diabetes patients had moderately but significantly shorter TCRB CDR3s in all four CD4+ subsets.

Turning to this clone: Antigen: not known.

Germline V gene lookup returns CDR1 LNHDA and CDR2 SQIVND (reference sequence). Trimming removed 3 bases at V and 7 bases at J, with 16 bases between. This CDR3 region has 15 residues. The isolated RNA, all of it, was reverse transcribed, so expressed TCRB transcripts were what got sequenced. Generated by immunoSEQ multiplex PCR, the TCRdb table keeps only in-frame clones and is missing some. In the table there are about 47,000 clones, around 45% of which are singletons. Cells sorted by CD45RO/CCR7/CD25/CD127/CD95/CD27 comprised CD4+ naive, central memory, regulatory and stem cell-like memory cells. The receptor was isolated from a man under 40 with type 1 diabetes. V gene TRBV19 combines with J gene TRBJ1-5; the D gene is possibly TRBD1 (6 bases). The sample consisted of stem cell memory CD4+ T cells from blood. This chain's CDR3 is CASSIAGQLNQPQHF. Written as DNA, the CDR3 is TGTGCCAGTAGTATTGCCGGACAGTTGAACCAGCCCCAGCATTTT.